Sequencing of this T cell receptor beta chain was carried out in a study of blood T cell repertoires in COVID-19. Study background: Donors in the United States, Italy and Spain gave samples during acute or convalescent COVID-19. PBMCs, B-cell-depleted T cells, or T cells provided the cDNA or gDNA that made up the material.

Germline CDR1 is LNHNV and CDR2 is YYDKDF (reference sequence). The CDR3 contains 17 residues. V gave up 5 bases and J gave up 0 bases; unmatched junction bases: 11. Source study methods: Nucleated cell number was recorded as an estimate derived from reference gene primer amplification. The assay was immunoSEQ multiplex PCR, and TCRdb's table has in-frame clones only and misses some. V and J calls and clone size are those listed in that table; D and trimming were worked out from the DNA. Counted here are under 300,000 clones, around 86% occurring once; the ten biggest clones make up around 2.9%. The chain links TRBV15 to TRBJ2-3, with 7 positions matching TRBD2. The sample consisted of peripheral blood. The source is a woman aged 25 to 45 with active or convalescent COVID-19. The CDR3 loop reads CATSGGALASSTDTQYF. DNA of the CDR3: TGTGCCACCAGCGGAGGGGCACTAGCGTCTAGCACAGATACGCAGTATTTT.